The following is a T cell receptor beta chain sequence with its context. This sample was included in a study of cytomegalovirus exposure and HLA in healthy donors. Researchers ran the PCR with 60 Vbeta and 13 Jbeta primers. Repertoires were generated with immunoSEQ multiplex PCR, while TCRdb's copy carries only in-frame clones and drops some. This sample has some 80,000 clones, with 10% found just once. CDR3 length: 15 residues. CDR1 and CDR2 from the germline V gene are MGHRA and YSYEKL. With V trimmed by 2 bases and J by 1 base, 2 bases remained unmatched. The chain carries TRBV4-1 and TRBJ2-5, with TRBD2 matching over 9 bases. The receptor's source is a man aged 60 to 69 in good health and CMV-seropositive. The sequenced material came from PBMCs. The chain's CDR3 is CASSQRGLAQETQYF. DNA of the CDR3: TGCGCCAGCAGCCAAAGGGGACTAGCCCAAGAGACCCAGTACTTC.